This TCR beta chain stems from a study of cytomegalovirus exposure and HLA in healthy donors. The wider study: Early release data held 85 million or so unique TCRs from HLA-typed donors.

PCR amplification relied on 60 Vbeta primers (plus 13 Jbeta primers). In the source study's methods: A follow-up analysis tallied 65 million to 80 million unique TCR beta chains, 9 million to 11 million shared. Measured with immunoSEQ multiplex PCR; TCRdb has only the in-frame clones, and not every one. The DNA gave D and trimming, while V, J and clone size come from that table. The sample has 25,000 to 40,000 clones. The clonotype comes from a female donor in good health and CMV-seronegative. Sample: PBMCs.

This CDR3 is CASSPLSTDTQYF. The CDR3 DNA follows: TGCGCCAGCAGCCCTTTAAGCACAGATACGCAGTATTTT. V and J are TRBV4-1 and TRBJ2-3, with D hard to call. Germline V gene lookup returns CDR1 MGHRA and CDR2 YSYEKL. V was trimmed by 4 bases and J by 0 bases, leaving 5 bases between them. CDR3 length: 13 amino acids.